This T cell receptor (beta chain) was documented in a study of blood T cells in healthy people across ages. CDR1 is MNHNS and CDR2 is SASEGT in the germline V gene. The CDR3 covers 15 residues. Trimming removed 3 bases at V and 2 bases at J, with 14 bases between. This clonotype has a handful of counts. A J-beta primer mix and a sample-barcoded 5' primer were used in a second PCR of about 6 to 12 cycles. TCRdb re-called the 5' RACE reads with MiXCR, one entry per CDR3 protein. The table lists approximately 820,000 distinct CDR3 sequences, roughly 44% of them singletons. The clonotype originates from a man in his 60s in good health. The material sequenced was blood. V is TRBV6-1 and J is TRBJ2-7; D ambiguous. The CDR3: CASSEVSAGTYEQYF. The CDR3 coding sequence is TGTGCCAGCAGTGAGGTGTCCGCCGGCACCTACGAGCAGTACTTC.